This T cell receptor beta chain was sequenced during a study of T cells in Graves' hyperthyroidism and ophthalmopathy. Looking at the study overall: It was at initial diagnosis, before any treatment, that peripheral blood was collected. General study findings and limits: Separating ophthalmopathy from stable hyperthyroidism was achieved by a 13 V-J model.

This CDR3 region has 16 residues. The germline gives CDR1 LGHNA, CDR2 YNFKEQ. With V trimmed by 1 base and J by 6 bases, 10 bases remained unmatched. This clonotype was detected ten times or more. Its antigen is undetermined. Each diagnosis drew on symptoms, thyroxine, TRAb, thyroid ultrasound and orbital computed tomography findings. The PBMCs had their origin in about 9.7 ml of fresh peripheral blood. RNA transcripts gave rise to amplified TCR beta CDR3 regions. HTBI primers were the set used in a first-round RT-PCR of the TCR CDR3. Each CDR3 protein gets one entry after TCRdb re-called the multiplex PCR reads with MiXCR. The table records under 450,000 distinct CDR3 sequences, around 14% of them present only once.

The chain is built from TRBV4-2 and TRBJ2-5, with TRBD2 matching over 8 bases. Material: blood. The clonotype was recovered from a woman aged 18-30 years with Graves' hyperthyroidism. DNA for the CDR3: TGTGCCAGCAGCCAAGGGGTAGCGGGAACTGGAAAGACCCAGTACTTC. Translated, it gives CASSQGVAGTGKTQYF.